This T cell receptor (beta chain) was identified during a study of somatic mutations in cytotoxic T cells in rheumatoid arthritis. Generated by immunoSEQ multiplex PCR, the TCRdb table keeps only in-frame clones and is missing some. Among approximately 12,000 clones listed, around 74% were seen once. Germline values: CDR1 MNHEY, CDR2 SMNVEV (reference sequence). This CDR3 contains 15 residues. Trimming shortened V by 1 base and J by 2 bases, and 11 bases separated the two germline ends. This chain connects TRBV27 to TRBJ1-2; D remains ambiguous. Material for sequencing was CD8+ T cells sorted from blood. The clonotype was recovered from a woman between 40 and 50 years old in good health. CDR3 sequence (DNA): TGTGCCAGCAGTTTATACCCCCCCGAAAACTATGGCTACACCTTC. It codes for CASSLYPPENYGYTF.